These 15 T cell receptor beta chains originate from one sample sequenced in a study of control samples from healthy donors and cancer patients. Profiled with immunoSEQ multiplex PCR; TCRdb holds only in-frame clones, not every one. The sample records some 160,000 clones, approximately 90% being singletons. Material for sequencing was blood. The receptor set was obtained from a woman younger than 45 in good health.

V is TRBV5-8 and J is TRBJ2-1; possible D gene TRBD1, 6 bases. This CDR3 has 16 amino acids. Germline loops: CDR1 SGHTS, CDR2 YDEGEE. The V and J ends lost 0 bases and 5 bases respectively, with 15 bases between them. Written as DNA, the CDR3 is TGTGCCAGCAGCTTGGTCCGAGTACAGGGAAACAATGAGCAGTTCTTC. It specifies CASSLVRVQGNNEQFF.

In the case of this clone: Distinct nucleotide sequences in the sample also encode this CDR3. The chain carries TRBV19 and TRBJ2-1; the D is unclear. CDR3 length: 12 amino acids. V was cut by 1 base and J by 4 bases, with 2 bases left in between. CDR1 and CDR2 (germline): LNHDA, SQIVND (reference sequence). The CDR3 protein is CASSIGYNEQFF. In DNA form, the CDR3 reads TGTGCCAGTAGTATAGGGTACAATGAGCAGTTCTTC.

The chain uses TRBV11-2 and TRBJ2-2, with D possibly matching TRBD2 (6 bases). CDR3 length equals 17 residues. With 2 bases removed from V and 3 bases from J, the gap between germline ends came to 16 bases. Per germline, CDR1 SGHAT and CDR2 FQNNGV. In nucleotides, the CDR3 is TGTGCCAGCAGCTTAAGTCTAGGGTGGGGGGACACCGGGGAGCTGTTTTTT. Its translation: CASSLSLGWGDTGELFF.

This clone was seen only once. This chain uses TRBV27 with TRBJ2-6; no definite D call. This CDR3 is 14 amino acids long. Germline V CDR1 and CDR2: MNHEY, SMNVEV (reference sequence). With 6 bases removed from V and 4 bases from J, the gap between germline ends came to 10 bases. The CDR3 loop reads CASSLGTGANVLTF. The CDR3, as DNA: TGTGCCAGCAGCCTGGGTACCGGGGCCAACGTCCTGACTTTC.

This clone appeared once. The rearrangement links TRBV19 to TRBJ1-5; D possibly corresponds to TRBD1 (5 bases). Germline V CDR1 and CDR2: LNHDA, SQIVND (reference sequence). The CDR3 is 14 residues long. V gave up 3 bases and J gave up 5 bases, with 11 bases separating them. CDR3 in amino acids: CASSMWGSDQPQHF. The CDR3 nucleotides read TGTGCCAGTAGTATGTGGGGGTCCGATCAGCCCCAGCATTTT.

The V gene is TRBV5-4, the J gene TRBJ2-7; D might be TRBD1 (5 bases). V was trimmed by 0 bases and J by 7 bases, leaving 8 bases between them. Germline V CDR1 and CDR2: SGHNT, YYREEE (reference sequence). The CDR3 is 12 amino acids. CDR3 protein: CASSLGPGEQYF. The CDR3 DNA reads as TGTGCCAGCAGCTTGGGCCCAGGGGAGCAGTACTTC.

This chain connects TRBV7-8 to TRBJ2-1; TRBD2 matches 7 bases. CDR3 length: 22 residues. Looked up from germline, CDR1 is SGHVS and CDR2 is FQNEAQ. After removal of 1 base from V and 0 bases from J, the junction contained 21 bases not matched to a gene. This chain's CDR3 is CASSLGYVGLAESTFSYNEQFF. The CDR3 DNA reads TGTGCCAGCAGCTTAGGTTACGTGGGGCTAGCGGAATCGACCTTCTCCTACAATGAGCAGTTCTTC.

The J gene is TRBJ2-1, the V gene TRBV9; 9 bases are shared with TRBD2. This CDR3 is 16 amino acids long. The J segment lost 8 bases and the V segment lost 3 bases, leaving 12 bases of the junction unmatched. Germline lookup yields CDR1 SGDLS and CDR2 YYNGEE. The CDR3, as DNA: TGTGCCAGCAGCGAAGAAGCGGGAGGTCGCAGCGATGAGCAGTTCTTC. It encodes CASSEEAGGRSDEQFF.

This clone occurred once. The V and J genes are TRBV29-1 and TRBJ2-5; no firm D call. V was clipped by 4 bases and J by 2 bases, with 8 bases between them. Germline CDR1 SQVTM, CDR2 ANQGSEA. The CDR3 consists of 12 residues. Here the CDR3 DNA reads TGCAGCGTTGGACACCTTCAAGAGACCCAGTACTTC. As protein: CSVGHLQETQYF.

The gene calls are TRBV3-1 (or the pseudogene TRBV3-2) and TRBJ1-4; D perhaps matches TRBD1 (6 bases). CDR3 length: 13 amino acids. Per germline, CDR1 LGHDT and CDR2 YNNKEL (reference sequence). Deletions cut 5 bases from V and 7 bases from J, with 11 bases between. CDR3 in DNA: TGTGCCAGCAGCAGGAGAGGGGGTGAAAAACTGTTTTTT. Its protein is CASSRRGGEKLFF.

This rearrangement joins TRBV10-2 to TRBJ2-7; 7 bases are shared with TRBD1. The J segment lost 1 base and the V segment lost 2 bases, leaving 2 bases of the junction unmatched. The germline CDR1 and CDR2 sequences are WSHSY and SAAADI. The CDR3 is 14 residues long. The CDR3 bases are TGCGCCAGCAGTGAGGGCAGGGGGTCCTACGAGCAGTACTTC. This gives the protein CASSEGRGSYEQYF.

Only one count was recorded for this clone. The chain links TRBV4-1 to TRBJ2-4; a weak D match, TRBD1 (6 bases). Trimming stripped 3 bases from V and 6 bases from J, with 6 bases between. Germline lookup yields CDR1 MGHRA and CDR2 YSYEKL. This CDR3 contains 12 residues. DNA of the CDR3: TGCGCCAGCAGCCAGGACAGAAACATTCAGTACTTC. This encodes CASSQDRNIQYF.

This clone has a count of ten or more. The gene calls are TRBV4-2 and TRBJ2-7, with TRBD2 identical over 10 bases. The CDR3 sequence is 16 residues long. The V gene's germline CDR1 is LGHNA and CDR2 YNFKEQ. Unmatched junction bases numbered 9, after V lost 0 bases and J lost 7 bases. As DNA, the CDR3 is TGTGCCAGCAGCCAAGAGAAAGAACTAGCGGGACGGGAGCAGTACTTC. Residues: CASSQEKELAGREQYF.

The CDR3: CASSVAGRPYYGYTF. Here the CDR3 DNA reads TGTGCCAGCAGCGTAGCAGGGAGGCCCTACTATGGCTACACCTTC. This sequence joins TRBV9 and TRBJ1-2; D perhaps matches TRBD1 (5 bases). The CDR3 is 15 amino acids. Germline V CDR1 and CDR2: SGDLS, YYNGEE. Trimming cost V 0 bases and J 3 bases, with 12 bases left between them.

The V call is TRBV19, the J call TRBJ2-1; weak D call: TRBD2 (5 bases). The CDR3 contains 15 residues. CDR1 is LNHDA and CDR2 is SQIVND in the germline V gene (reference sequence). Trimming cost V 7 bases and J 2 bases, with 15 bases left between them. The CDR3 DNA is TGTGCCAGTAAATACTCCGGGAAAACCTACAATGAGCAGTTCTTC. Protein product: CASKYSGKTYNEQFF.